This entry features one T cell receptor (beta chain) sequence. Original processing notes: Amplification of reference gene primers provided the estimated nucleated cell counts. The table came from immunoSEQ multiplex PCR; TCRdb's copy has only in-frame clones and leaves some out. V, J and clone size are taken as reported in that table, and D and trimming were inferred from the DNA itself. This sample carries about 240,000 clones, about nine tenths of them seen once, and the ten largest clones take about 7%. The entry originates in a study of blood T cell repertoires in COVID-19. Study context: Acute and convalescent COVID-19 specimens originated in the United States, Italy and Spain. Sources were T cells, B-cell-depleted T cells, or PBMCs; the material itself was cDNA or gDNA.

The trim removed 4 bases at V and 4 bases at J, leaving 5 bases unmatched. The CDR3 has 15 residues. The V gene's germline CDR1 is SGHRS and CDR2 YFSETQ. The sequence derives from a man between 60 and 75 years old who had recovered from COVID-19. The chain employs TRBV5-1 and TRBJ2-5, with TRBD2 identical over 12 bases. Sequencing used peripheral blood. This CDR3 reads CASSIQTSGGETQYF. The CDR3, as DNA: TGCGCCAGCAGCATACAGACTAGCGGGGGAGAGACCCAGTACTTC.